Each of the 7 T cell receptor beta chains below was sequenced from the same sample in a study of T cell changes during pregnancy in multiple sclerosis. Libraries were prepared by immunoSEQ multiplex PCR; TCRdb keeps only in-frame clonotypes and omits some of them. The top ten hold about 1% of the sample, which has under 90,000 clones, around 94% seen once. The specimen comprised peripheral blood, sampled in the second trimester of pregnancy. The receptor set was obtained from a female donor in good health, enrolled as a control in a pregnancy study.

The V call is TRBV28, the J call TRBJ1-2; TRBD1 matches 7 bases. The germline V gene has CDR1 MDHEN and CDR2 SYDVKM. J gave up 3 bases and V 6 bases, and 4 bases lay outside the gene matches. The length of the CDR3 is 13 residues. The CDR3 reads CASREGAYYGYTF. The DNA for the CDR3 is TGTGCCAGCAGGGAGGGGGCCTACTATGGCTACACCTTC.

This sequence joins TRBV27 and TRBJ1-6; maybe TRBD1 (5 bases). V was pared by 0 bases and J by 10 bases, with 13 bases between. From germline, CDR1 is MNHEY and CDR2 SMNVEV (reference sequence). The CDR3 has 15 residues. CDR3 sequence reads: CASSLSSGKASPLHF. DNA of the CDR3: TGTGCCAGCAGTTTATCGTCAGGGAAGGCGTCACCCCTCCACTTT.

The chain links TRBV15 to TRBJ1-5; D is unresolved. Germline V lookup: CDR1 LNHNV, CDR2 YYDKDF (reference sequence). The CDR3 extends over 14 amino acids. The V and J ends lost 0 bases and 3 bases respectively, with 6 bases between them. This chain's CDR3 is CATSREGNNQPQHF. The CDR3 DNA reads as TGTGCCACCAGCAGAGAGGGCAACAATCAGCCCCAGCATTTT.

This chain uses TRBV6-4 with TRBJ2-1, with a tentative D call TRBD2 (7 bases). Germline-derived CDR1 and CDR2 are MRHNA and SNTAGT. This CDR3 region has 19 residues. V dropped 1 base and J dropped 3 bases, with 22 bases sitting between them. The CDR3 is CASSDFPGSKGGIYNEQFF. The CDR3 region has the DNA TGTGCCAGCAGTGACTTTCCGGGGTCCAAGGGGGGGATCTACAATGAGCAGTTCTTC.

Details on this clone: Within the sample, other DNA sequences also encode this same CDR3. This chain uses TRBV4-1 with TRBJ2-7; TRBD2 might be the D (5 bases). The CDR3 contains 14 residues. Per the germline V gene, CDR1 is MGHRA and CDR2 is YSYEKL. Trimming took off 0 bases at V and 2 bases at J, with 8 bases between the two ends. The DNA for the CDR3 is TGCGCCAGCAGCCAAGACGAGGGTACCTACGAGCAGTACTTC. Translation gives CASSQDEGTYEQYF.

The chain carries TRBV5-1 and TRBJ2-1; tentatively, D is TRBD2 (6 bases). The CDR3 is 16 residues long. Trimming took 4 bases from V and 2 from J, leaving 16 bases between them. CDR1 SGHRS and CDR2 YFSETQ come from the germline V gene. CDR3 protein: CASSVGAPGAYNEQFF. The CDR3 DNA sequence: TGCGCCAGCAGCGTAGGGGCCCCGGGGGCCTACAATGAGCAGTTCTTC.

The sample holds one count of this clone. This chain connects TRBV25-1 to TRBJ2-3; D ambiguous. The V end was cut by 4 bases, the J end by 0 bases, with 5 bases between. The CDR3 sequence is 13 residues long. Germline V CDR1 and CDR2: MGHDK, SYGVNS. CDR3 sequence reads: CASSGQSTDTQYF. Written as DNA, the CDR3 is TGTGCCAGCAGTGGTCAAAGCACAGATACGCAGTATTTT.